The sequence of this TCR beta chain was determined in a study of cytomegalovirus exposure and HLA in healthy donors. Regarding the study as a whole: Associated with HLA alleles at 0.05 false discovery rate in a later analysis were 17,000 or so TCR beta sequences.

Looked up from germline, CDR1 is SEHNR and CDR2 is FQNEAQ (reference sequence). V lost 1 base to trimming and J lost 6 bases; unmatched junction nucleotides: 8. The CDR3 length is 16 residues. Comments on this clone: Its antigen remains unidentified.

PCR used 60 Vbeta primers and 13 Jbeta primers. Sequenced by immunoSEQ multiplex PCR; TCRdb stores in-frame clones only, minus some. The sample has roughly 150,000 clones, roughly 84% seen once; the top ten hold 0.95% to 1.5%. Sequences were obtained from PBMCs. The source of this sequence is a boy between 2 and 15 years old in good health and CMV-seronegative. The V call is TRBV7-9, the J call TRBJ2-3, with TRBD2 identical over 9 bases. CDR3 coding DNA: TGTGCCAGCAGCTTAGATCAGCGGGGGGCCACCGATACGCAGTATTTT. This sequence encodes CASSLDQRGATDTQYF.